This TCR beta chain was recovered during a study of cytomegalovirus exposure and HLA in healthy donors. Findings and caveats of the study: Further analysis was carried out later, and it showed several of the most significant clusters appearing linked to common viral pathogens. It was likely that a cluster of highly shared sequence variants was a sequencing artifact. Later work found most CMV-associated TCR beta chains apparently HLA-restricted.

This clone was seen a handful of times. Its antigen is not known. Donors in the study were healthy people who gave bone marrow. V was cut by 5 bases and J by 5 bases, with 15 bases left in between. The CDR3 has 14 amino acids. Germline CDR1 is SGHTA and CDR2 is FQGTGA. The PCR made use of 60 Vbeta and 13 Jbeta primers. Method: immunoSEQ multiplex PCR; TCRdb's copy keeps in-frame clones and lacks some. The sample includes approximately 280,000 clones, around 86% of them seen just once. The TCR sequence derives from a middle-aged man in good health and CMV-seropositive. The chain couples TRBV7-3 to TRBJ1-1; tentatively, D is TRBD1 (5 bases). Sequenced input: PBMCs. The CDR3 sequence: CASSIRPGGTEAFF. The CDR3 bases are TGTGCCAGCAGCATCCGACCCGGGGGAACTGAAGCTTTCTTT.